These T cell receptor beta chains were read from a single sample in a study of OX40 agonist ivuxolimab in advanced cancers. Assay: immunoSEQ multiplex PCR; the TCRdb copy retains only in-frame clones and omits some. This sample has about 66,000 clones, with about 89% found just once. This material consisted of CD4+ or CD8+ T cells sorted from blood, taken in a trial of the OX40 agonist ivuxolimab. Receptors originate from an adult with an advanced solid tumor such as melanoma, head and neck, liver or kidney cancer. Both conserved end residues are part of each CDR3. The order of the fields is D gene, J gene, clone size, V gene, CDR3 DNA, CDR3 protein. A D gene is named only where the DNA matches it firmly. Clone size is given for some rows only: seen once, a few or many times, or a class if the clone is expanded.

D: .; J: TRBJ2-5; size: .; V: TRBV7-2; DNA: TGTGCCAGCAGCTTAGGCCCACAAGAGACCCAGTACTTC; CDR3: CASSLGPQETQYF
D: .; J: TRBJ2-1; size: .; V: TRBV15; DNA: TGTGCCACCAGCCATCCGGGGAGTCAGTTCGGCAATGAGCAGTTCTTC; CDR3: CATSHPGSQFGNEQFF
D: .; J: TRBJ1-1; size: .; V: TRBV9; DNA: TGTGCCAGCAGCCCCGACCTGAACACTGAAGCTTTCTTT; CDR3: CASSPDLNTEAFF
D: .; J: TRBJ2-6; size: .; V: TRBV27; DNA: TGTGCCAGCAGTTTAGGGAACAGGGCTGGGGCCAACGTCCTGACTTTC; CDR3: CASSLGNRAGANVLTF
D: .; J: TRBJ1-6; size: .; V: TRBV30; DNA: TGTGCCTGGACCAGCGGACACCCTAATTCACCCCTCCACTTT; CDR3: CAWTSGHPNSPLHF
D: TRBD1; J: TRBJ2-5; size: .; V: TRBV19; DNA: TGTGCCAGTAGTCCCGGACAGGCCCCGGGAGAGACCCAGTACTTC; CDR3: CASSPGQAPGETQYF
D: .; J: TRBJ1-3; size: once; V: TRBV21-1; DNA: TGTGCCAGCACCCCCCAGTACTCTGGAAACACCATATATTTT; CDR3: CASTPQYSGNTIYF
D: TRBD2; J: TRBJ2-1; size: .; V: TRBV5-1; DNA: TGCGCCAGCAGCTTTCTAGCGGGAGAGTTGAATGAGCAGTTCTTC; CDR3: CASSFLAGELNEQFF
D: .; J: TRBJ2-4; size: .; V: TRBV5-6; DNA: TGTGCCAGCAGCCTCGGGAGAATCGGAAACATTCAGTACTTC; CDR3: CASSLGRIGNIQYF
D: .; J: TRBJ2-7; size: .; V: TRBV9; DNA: TGTGCCAGCAGCGTGGGGTTCTCCTACGAGCAGTACTTC; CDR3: CASSVGFSYEQYF
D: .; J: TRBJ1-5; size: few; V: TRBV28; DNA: TGTGCCAGCAGAAACCAGGGACTACGGGATCAGCCCCAGCATTTT; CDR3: CASRNQGLRDQPQHF
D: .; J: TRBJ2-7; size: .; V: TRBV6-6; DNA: TGTGCCAGCAGTCTCGGGACCTACTCTTCCGAGCAGTACTTC; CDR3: CASSLGTYSSEQYF
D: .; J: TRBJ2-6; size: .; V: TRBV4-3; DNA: TGCGCCAGCAGCCAAGTTTCCGGGGCCAACGTCCTGACTTTC; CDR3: CASSQVSGANVLTF
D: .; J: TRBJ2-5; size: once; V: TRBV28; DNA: TGTGCCAGCACCACTCTGTTAGAGACCCAGTACTTC; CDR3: CASTTLLETQYF
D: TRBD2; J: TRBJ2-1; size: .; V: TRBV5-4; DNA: TGTGCCAGCAGCTTGCGGCTAGCGGGAGTTAATGAGCAGTTCTTC; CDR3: CASSLRLAGVNEQFF